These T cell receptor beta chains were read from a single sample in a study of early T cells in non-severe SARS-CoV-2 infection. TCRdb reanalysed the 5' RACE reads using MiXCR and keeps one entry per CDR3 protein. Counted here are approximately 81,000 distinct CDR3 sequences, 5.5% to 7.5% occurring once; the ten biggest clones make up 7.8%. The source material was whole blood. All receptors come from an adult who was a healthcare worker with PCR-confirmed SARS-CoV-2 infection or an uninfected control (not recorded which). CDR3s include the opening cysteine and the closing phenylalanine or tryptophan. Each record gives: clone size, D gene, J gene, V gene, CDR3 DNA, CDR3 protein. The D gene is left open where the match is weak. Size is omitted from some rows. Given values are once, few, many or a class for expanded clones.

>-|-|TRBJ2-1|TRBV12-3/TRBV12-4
TGTGCCAGCAGTCCCCCGGAGGGCTCCTACAATGAGCAGTTCTTC
CASSPPEGSYNEQFF
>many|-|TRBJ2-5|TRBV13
TGTGCCAGCAGCTTATATACCGGTACTGGGGCCGGAGAGACCCAGTACTTC
CASSLYTGTGAGETQYF
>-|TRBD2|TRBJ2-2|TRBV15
TGTGCCACCAGCAGAGCGGGACTAGCGGGGCTCGACACCGGGGAGCTGTTTTTT
CATSRAGLAGLDTGELFF
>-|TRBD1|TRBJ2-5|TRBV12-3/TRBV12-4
TGTGCCAGCAGTTTAAGGGGGCTAGAGACCCAGTACTTC
CASSLRGLETQYF
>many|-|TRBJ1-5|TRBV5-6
TGTGCCAGCAGCCGGGGAGGGATGAGCAATCAGCCCCAGCATTTT
CASSRGGMSNQPQHF
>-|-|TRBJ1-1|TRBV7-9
TGTGCCAGCAGCTTAAAGGCAGGGCTGAACACTGAAGCTTTCTTT
CASSLKAGLNTEAFF
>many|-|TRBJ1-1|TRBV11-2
TGTGCCAGCAGCTTAGAGTGGGGGAATCGAGGCACTGAAGCTTTCTTT
CASSLEWGNRGTEAFF
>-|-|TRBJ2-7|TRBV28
TGTGCCAGCAGTTTATTGAATCTGGTCTACGAGCAGTACTTC
CASSLLNLVYEQYF
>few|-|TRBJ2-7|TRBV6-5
TGTGCCAGCAGTTACGCAGGGCGGCTCACCTACGAGCAGTACTTC
CASSYAGRLTYEQYF
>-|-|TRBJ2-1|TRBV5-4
TGTGCCAGCAGCTGGGGGACTGGTTACAATGAGCAGTTCTTC
CASSWGTGYNEQFF
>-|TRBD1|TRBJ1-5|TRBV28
TGTGCCAGCAGTTCCCCGGACAGGGCGAGCAATCAGCCCCAGCATTTT
CASSSPDRASNQPQHF
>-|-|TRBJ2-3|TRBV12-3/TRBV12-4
TGTGCCAGCGGCTTACAGATTGATACGCAGTATTTT
CASGLQIDTQYF
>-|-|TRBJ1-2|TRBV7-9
TGTGCCAGCAGCCCCTCCCAGAACTATGGCTACACCTTC
CASSPSQNYGYTF
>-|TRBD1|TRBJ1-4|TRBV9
TGTGCCAGCAGCGATGGACAGGGGATGAATGAAAAACTGTTTTTT
CASSDGQGMNEKLFF
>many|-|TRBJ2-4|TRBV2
TGTGCCAGCAGTGACGGACAGTACTACAAAAACATTCAGTACTTC
CASSDGQYYKNIQYF
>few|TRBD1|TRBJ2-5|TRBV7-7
TGTGCCAGCAGCACGACAGGGGGCAAACAAGAGACCCAGTACTTC
CASSTTGGKQETQYF
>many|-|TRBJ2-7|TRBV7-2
TGTGCCAGCAGCTTAGTGCTTGGGGAAACCGAGCAGTACTTC
CASSLVLGETEQYF
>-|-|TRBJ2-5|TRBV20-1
TGCAGTGCTACGGGAGTCGGGGCCCAAGAGACCCAGTACTTC
CSATGVGAQETQYF
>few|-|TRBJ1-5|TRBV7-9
TGTGCCAGCAGCGAGGGGGACCCTGGAGAGCCCCAGCATTTT
CASSEGDPGEPQHF
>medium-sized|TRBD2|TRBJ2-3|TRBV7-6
TGTGCCAGCAGCTCCATCGGACTAGTGGATACGCAGTATTTT
CASSSIGLVDTQYF
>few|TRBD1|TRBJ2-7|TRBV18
TGTGCCAGCTTACCGACAGGGGTTTTTTCAAGCTCCTACGAGCAGTACTTC
CASLPTGVFSSSYEQYF
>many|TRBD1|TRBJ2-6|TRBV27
TGTGCCAGCAGCCACCGGGACAGACTAACCACCTCTGGGGCCAACGTCCTGACTTTC
CASSHRDRLTTSGANVLTF
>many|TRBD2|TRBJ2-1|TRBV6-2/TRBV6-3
TGTGCCAGCAGACTGCCCACTACTGGTAGCGGGAGTTTCTCCTACAATGAGCAGTTCTTC
CASRLPTTGSGSFSYNEQFF
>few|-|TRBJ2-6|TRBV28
TGTGCCAGCAGTCTTCCTGGGGCCAACGTCCTGACTTTC
CASSLPGANVLTF
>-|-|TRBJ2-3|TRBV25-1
TGTGCCAGCAGTGAAGCGGGACAGATTACAGATACGCAGTATTTT
CASSEAGQITDTQYF
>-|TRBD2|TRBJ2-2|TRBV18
TGTGCCAGCTCAAGGTCAGCGGGAGAGTTTCGCACCGGGGAGCTGTTTTTT
CASSRSAGEFRTGELFF
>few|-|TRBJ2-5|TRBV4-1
TGCGCCAGCAGCCAAGTGGGCGCGGGACGGACCCAGTACTTC
CASSQVGAGRTQYF
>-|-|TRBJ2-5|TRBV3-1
TGTGCCAGGAGAAAAGAGACCCAGTACTTC
CARRKETQYF
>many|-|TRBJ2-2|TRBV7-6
TGTGCCAGCAGCTTAGAGAGCAGGGGGGCCTACACCGGGGAGCTGTTTTTT
CASSLESRGAYTGELFF